Shown below are 3 T cell receptor beta chains from a single sample sequenced in a study of human T cells and chemical hapten exposure. From the RACE reads, TCRdb called clonotypes with MiXCR, one entry per CDR3 protein. The table has 80,000 to 100,000 distinct CDR3 sequences, 25% to 30% seen once; the top ten hold about 9.4%. As to time point: patch test 3, about 24 weeks after DPC sensitization. Treatment specified: therapeutic diphenylcyclopropenone sensitization with weekly scalp DPC. Sample: whole blood, taken in connection with sensitization to the hapten diphenylcyclopropenone (DPC). The receptors derive from a man aged 40-49 years with alopecia areata. Some clones in this sample may be carry-over from other donors' samples.

This sequence joins TRBV14 and TRBJ2-3, with D uncertain. Trimming left V 0 bases short and J 2 bases short, with 6 bases between. The CDR3 spans 14 residues. The germline V gene has CDR1 SGHDN and CDR2 FVKESK. CDR3 DNA: TGTGCCAGCAGCCAAGATATCATCACAGATACGCAGTATTTT. This gives the protein CASSQDIITDTQYF.

This clonotype was observed at least ten times. The rearrangement links TRBV18 to TRBJ2-7, with TRBD1 matching 8 bases. This CDR3 is built from 16 residues. With 6 bases clipped from V and 6 bases from J, the junction kept 16 bases outside the gene matches. Germline-derived CDR1 and CDR2 are KGHSH and LQKENI. Here the CDR3 reads CASSPSAGQGRGEQYF. CDR3 bases: TGTGCCAGCTCCCCAAGCGCAGGACAGGGTAGAGGCGAGCAGTACTTC.

J is TRBJ2-1 and V is TRBV11-2, with a tentative D call TRBD1 (6 bases). In germline, CDR1 is SGHAT, CDR2 FQNNGV. V lost 0 bases and J lost 11, with 14 bases in between. The CDR3 covers 14 residues. In DNA form, the CDR3 reads TGTGCCAGCAGCTTAGATAGAGGGGGTACTAAGCAGTTCTTC. Encoded protein: CASSLDRGGTKQFF.